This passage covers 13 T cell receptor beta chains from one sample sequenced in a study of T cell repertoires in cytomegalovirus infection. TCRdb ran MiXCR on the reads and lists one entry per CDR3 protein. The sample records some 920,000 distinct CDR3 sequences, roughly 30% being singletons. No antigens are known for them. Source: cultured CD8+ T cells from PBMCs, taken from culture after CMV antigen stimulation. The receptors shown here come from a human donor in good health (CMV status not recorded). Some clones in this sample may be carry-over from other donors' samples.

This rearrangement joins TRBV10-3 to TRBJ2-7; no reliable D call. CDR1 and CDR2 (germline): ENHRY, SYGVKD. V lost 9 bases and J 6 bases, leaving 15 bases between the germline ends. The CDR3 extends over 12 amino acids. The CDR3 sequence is CAIALGSFEQYF. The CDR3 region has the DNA TGTGCCATAGCCCTTGGTTCATTCGAGCAGTACTTC.

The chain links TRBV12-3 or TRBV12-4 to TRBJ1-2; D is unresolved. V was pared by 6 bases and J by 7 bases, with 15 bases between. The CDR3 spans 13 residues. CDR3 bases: TGTGCCAGCAGCCTCCCGGGCGCGGTTGGCTACACCTTC. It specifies CASSLPGAVGYTF.

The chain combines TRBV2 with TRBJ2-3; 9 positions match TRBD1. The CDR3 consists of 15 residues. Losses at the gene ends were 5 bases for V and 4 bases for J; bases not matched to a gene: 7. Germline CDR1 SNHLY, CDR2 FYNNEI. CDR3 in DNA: TGTGCCAGCAGTACGGACAGGGGTCCCCCAGATACGCAGTATTTT. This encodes CASSTDRGPPDTQYF.

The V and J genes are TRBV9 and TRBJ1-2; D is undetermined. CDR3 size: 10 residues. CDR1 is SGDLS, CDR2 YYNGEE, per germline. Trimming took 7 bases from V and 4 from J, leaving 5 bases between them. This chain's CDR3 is CASAAYGYTF. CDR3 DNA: TGTGCCAGCGCGGCCTATGGCTACACCTTC.

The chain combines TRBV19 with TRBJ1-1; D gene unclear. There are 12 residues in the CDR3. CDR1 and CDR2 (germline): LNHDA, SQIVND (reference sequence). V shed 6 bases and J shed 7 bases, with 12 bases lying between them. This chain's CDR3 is CASRGIDGEAFF. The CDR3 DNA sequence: TGTGCCAGTAGGGGGATTGACGGTGAAGCTTTCTTT.

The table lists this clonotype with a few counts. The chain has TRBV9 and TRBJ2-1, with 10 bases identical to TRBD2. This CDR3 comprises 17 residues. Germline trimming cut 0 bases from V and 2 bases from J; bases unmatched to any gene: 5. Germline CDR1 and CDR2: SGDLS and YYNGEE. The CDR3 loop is CASSVGASGGAYNEQFF. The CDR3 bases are TGTGCCAGCAGCGTAGGGGCGAGCGGGGGGGCCTACAATGAGCAGTTCTTC.

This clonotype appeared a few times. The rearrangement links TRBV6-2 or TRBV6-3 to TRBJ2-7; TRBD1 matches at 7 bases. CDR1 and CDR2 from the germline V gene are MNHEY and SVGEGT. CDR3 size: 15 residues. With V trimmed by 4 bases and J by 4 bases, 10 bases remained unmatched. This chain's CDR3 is CASSSRQGEGYEQYF. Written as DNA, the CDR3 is TGTGCCAGCAGTTCAAGACAGGGTGAAGGGTACGAGCAGTACTTC.

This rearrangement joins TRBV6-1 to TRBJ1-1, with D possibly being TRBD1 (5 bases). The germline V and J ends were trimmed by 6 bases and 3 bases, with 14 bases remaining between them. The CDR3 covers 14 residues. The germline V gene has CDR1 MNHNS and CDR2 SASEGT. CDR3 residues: CASRSRVQDTEAFF. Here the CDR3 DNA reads TGTGCCAGCAGAAGCAGGGTGCAGGACACTGAAGCTTTCTTT.

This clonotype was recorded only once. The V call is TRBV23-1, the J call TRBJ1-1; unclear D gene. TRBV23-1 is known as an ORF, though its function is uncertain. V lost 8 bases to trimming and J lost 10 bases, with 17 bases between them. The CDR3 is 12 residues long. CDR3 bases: TGCGCCAGCGGAAAACAAAAGGACCTAGCTTTCTTT. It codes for CASGKQKDLAFF.

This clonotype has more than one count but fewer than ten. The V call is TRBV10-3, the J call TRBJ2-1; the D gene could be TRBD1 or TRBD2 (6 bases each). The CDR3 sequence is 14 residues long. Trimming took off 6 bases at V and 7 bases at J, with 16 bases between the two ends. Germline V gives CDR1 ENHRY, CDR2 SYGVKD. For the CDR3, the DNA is TGTGCCATCAGGAACGGGGGCCCAGCGAATGAGCAGTTCTTC. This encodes CAIRNGGPANEQFF.

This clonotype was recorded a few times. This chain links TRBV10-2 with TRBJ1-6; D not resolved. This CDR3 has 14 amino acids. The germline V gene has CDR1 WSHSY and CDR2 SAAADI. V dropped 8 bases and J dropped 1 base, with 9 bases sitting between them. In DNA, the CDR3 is TGCGCCAGCTATGACACATCCTATAATTCACCCCTCCACTTT. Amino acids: CASYDTSYNSPLHF.

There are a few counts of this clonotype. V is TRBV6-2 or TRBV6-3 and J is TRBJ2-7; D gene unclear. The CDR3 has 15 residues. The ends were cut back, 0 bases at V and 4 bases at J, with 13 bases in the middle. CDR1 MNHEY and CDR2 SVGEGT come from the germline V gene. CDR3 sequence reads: CASSYSKAEGYEQYV. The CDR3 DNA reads TGTGCCAGCAGTTACTCGAAAGCCGAAGGATACGAGCAGTACGTC.

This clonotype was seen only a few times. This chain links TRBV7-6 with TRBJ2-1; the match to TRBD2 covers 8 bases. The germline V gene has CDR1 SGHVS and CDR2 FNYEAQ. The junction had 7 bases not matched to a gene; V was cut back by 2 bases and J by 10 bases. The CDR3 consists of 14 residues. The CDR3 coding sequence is TGTGCCAGCAGCTTACCGGGGGGGCTTTACGAGCAGTTCTTC. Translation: CASSLPGGLYEQFF.